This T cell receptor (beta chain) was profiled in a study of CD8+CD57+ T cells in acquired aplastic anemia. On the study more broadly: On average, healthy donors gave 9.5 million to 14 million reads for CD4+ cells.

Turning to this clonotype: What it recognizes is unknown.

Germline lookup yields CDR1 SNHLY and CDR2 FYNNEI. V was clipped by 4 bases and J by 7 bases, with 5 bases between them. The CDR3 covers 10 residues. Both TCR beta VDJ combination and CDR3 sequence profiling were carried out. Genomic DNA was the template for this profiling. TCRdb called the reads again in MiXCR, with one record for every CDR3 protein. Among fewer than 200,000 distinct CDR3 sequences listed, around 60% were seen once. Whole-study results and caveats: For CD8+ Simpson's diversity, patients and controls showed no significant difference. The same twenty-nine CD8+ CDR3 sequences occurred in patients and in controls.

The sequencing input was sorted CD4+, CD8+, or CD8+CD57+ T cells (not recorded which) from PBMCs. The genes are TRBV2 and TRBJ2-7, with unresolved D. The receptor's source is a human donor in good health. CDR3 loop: CASSVREQYF. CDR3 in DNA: TGTGCCAGCAGTGTGAGAGAGCAGTACTTC.